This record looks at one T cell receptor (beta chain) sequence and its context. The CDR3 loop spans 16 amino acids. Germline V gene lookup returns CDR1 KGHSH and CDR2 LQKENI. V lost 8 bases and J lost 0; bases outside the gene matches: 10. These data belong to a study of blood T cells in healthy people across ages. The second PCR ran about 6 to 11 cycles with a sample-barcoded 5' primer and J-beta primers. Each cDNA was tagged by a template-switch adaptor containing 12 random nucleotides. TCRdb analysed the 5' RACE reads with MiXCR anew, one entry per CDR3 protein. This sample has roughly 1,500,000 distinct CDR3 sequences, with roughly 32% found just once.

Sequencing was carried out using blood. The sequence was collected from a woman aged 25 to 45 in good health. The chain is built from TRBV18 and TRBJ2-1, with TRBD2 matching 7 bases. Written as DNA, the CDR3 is TGTGCCAGCGGGGCCGGCGGGAGAAGCTCCTACAATGAGCAGTTCTTC. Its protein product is CASGAGGRSSYNEQFF. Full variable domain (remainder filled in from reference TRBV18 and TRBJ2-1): NAGVMQNPRHLVRRRGQEARLRCSPMKGHSHVYWYRQLPEEGLKFMVYLQKENIIDESGMPKERFSAEFPKEGPSILRIQQVVRGDSAAYFCASGAGGRSSYNEQFFGPGTRLTVL.